What follows are 28 T cell receptor beta chains derived from one specimen sequenced in a study of blood T cells in healthy people across ages. For the second PCR, which ran for roughly 6 to 12 cycles, a sample-barcoded 5' primer and a J-beta primer mix were used. TCRdb processed the 5' RACE reads anew with MiXCR; each CDR3 protein has one entry. The table has fewer than 2,000,000 distinct CDR3 sequences, about 31% seen once; the top ten hold roughly 10%. The sample taken for sequencing was blood. Receptors originate from a woman in her 30s in good health.

V gene TRBV11-2 combines with J gene TRBJ1-1; tentative D call: TRBD1 (5 bases). Germline CDR1 and CDR2: SGHAT and FQNNGV. Trimming took off 1 base at V and 8 bases at J, with 11 bases between the two ends. This CDR3 has 13 amino acids. CDR3 nucleotide sequence: TGTGCCAGCAGCTTAGCGACGGGGGGAGAAGCTTTCTTT. Protein: CASSLATGGEAFF. The entire variable domain, with the rest obtained from reference TRBV11-2 and TRBJ1-1, is as follows: EAGVAQSPRYKIIEKRQSVAFWCNPISGHATLYWYQQILGQGPKLLIQFQNNGVVDDSQLPKDRFSAERLKGVDSTLKIQPAKLEDSAVYLCASSLATGGEAFFGQGTRLTVV.

This sequence joins TRBV27 and TRBJ2-3; possibly TRBD1 for D (5 bases). CDR3 length: 16 residues. Germline assignment: CDR1 MNHEY and CDR2 SMNVEV (reference sequence). Trimming pared 5 bases from V and 0 bases from J, leaving 15 bases between. CDR3 residues: CASSRQGLYSTDTQYF. CDR3 in DNA: TGTGCCAGCAGTCGTCAGGGCCTATATAGCACAGATACGCAGTATTTT.

This chain joins TRBV4-2 and TRBJ2-1, with no clear D. Trimming removed 0 bases from V and 2 bases from J, with 11 bases in between. In germline, CDR1 is LGHNA, CDR2 YNFKEQ. CDR3 length: 16 residues. CDR3 region: CASSQDVAGTYNEQFF. The CDR3 coding sequence is TGTGCCAGCAGCCAAGATGTAGCTGGGACCTACAATGAGCAGTTCTTC.

The V gene is TRBV20-1, the J gene TRBJ1-2; TRBD1 aligns across 8 bases. Per the germline V gene, CDR1 is DFQATT and CDR2 is SNEGSKA (reference sequence). The CDR3 loop spans 13 amino acids. V dropped 3 bases and J dropped 4; count of bases not matched to a gene: 4. The CDR3 reads CSARGTGLYGYTF. CDR3 sequence (DNA): TGCAGTGCTAGGGGGACAGGCCTCTATGGCTACACCTTC.

The V gene is TRBV11-2, the J gene TRBJ2-5; no clear D gene. Germline assignment: CDR1 SGHAT and CDR2 FQNNGV. V lost 1 base and J 4 bases, leaving 13 bases between the germline ends. This CDR3 has 15 amino acids. DNA for the CDR3: TGTGCCAGCAGCTTAGGTCCGGCTCCGAGAGAGACCCAGTACTTC. The encoded protein is CASSLGPAPRETQYF.

This clonotype appeared a few times. This chain joins TRBV6-2 or TRBV6-3 and TRBJ2-2, with 7 positions matching TRBD1. The CDR3 covers 18 residues. Germline V gene data show CDR1 as MNHEY and CDR2 as SVGEGT. Trimming removed 3 bases from V and 1 base from J; junction bases left unmatched: 11. The CDR3, as DNA: TGTGCCAGCAGTTATGCGGCCGAGACAGGGTTGAACACCGGGGAGCTGTTTTTT. Translated, it gives CASSYAAETGLNTGELFF.

With regard to this clonotype: This could be a read error, since a much larger clone is one nucleotide away. The chain recombines TRBV9 with TRBJ2-1; 12 positions match TRBD1. The CDR3 spans 15 residues. Per germline, CDR1 SGDLS and CDR2 YYNGEE. This CDR3 reads CAGSLGTGGGNEQFF. The CDR3, as DNA: TGTGCCGGCAGCCTTGGGACAGGGGGCGGGAATGAGCAGTTCTTC.

The chain carries TRBV6-6 and TRBJ2-3; maybe TRBD1 (7 bases). The germline V gene encodes CDR1 MNHNY and CDR2 SVGAGI (reference sequence). V was cut by 10 bases and J by 0 bases, with 11 bases left in between. The CDR3 is 13 amino acids. CDR3 in DNA: TGTGCCACCGCGGGACAGAGCACAGATACGCAGTATTTT. It encodes CATAGQSTDTQYF.

J is TRBJ2-5 and V is TRBV20-1; D uncertain. Germline-derived CDR1 and CDR2 are DFQATT and SNEGSKA (reference sequence). V shed 3 bases and J shed 5 bases, with 16 bases lying between them. This CDR3 spans 14 amino acids. CDR3 in amino acids: CSARDSNSAETQYF. Here the CDR3 DNA reads TGCAGTGCTAGGGATTCGAACAGCGCGGAGACCCAGTACTTC.

The chain joins TRBV20-1 to TRBJ2-5; the D gene is possibly TRBD1 (6 bases). The length of the CDR3 is 13 residues. The V gene lost 5 bases and the J gene lost 5 bases, with 15 bases spanning the gap. Germline-derived CDR1 and CDR2 are DFQATT and SNEGSKA (reference sequence). The CDR3 protein is CSASKGVGETQYF. In DNA form, the CDR3 reads TGCAGTGCTTCTAAGGGGGTGGGGGAGACCCAGTACTTC.

The gene calls are TRBV13 and TRBJ1-5; D perhaps matches TRBD1 (5 bases). The CDR3 is 17 residues long. Germline V gene lookup returns CDR1 PRHDT and CDR2 FYEKMQ (reference sequence). Between the trimmed V and J ends, which lost 2 bases and 2 bases, there was a span of 16 bases. The DNA of the CDR3 is TGTGCCAGCAGCTTAAGGGGAGGCCGAAGGGGCAATCAGCCCCAGCATTTT. It is translated as CASSLRGGRRGNQPQHF.

This chain links TRBV20-1 with TRBJ1-2; 11 nucleotides align to TRBD1. In germline, CDR1 is DFQATT, CDR2 SNEGSKA (reference sequence). The CDR3 consists of 13 residues. V shed 6 bases, J shed 5 bases, and the junction held 5 bases outside the gene matches. The DNA for the CDR3 is TGCAGTGCCCAAGGACAGGGGGCGTATGGCTACACCTTC. It encodes CSAQGQGAYGYTF.

For this clonotype: The junction and the germline gene differ at one end; a read error may be behind it. V is TRBV20-1 and J is TRBJ2-5, with 11 positions matching TRBD2. The CDR3 spans 16 residues. CDR1 is DFQATT, CDR2 SNEGSKA, per germline (reference sequence). Here the CDR3 DNA reads TGCAGTGCTATCCCCCAAACTAGCGGGGGCCGGAATGAGCGGTTCTTC. It codes for CSAIPQTSGGRNERFF.

The chain recombines TRBV20-1 with TRBJ1-2, with 8 bases matching TRBD1. J lost 5 bases, V lost 7 bases, and 3 bases had no gene match. Per germline, CDR1 DFQATT and CDR2 SNEGSKA (reference sequence). The CDR3 consists of 11 residues. The chain's CDR3 is CSGGQEYGYTF. DNA of the CDR3: TGCAGTGGGGGACAGGAATATGGCTACACCTTC.

This chain joins TRBV5-1 and TRBJ2-5; TRBD2 aligns across 7 bases. V lost 0 bases, J lost 2 bases, and 13 bases stayed unmatched. The length of the CDR3 is 18 residues. Looked up from germline, CDR1 is SGHRS and CDR2 is YFSETQ. The CDR3 DNA is TGCGCCAGCAGCTTGGCCGGGGGGAGCGGCCTCGAACAAGAGACCCAGTACTTC. Its protein product is CASSLAGGSGLEQETQYF.

This clonotype was observed a handful of times. The chain carries TRBV25-1 and TRBJ2-1, with D maybe TRBD2 (5 bases). V was shortened by 1 base and J by 3 bases, with 13 bases between the two germline ends. CDR1 is MGHDK, CDR2 SYGVNS, per germline. This CDR3 is built from 16 residues. The CDR3, as DNA: TGTGCCAGCAGTGAATTGGTTAGCGCCGTCTACAATGAGCAGTTCTTC. It specifies CASSELVSAVYNEQFF.

The V gene is TRBV15, the J gene TRBJ1-6, with 8 bases lining up with TRBD1. There are 15 residues in the CDR3. The germline CDR1 and CDR2 sequences are LNHNV and YYDKDF (reference sequence). V gave up 3 bases and J gave up 7 bases; unmatched junction bases: 5. For the CDR3, the DNA is TGTGCCACCAGCAGTGCTGGACAGGGCAATTCACCCCTCCACTTT. This gives the protein CATSSAGQGNSPLHF.

This clonotype was observed many times. The chain has TRBV27 and TRBJ2-1; 8 bases fit TRBD2. Trimming cost V 6 bases and J 5 bases; bases outside gene matches: 15. From germline, CDR1 is MNHEY and CDR2 SMNVEV (reference sequence). The CDR3 loop spans 17 amino acids. CDR3 DNA sequence: TGTGCCAGCAGCTTTATCGCCGCGGGACTAGGGGACAATGAGCAGTTCTTC. It translates to CASSFIAAGLGDNEQFF.

This clonotype was detected ten times or more. This chain joins TRBV29-1 and TRBJ2-1; TRBD1 matches 8 bases. V dropped 5 bases and J dropped 9; count of bases not matched to a gene: 12. The CDR3 spans 14 residues. Germline-derived CDR1 and CDR2 are SQVTM and ANQGSEA. The CDR3 DNA reads TGCAGCGTTAGGGGACAGGTGGAAAGGGGTGAGCAGTTCTTC. Translation: CSVRGQVERGEQFF.

This clonotype was seen ten or more times. This sequence joins TRBV6-5 and TRBJ2-5; TRBD2 agrees at 7 bases. The germline gives CDR1 MNHEY, CDR2 SVGAGI. V gave up 6 bases and J gave up 2 bases; unmatched junction bases: 9. The CDR3 sequence is 15 residues long. In DNA form, the CDR3 reads TGTGCCAGCAGCTCCCGGTTGGGGGGGCAAGAGACCCAGTACTTC. The encoded protein is CASSSRLGGQETQYF.

The chain joins TRBV30 to TRBJ1-4; D gene ambiguous. V lost 2 bases to trimming and J lost 0 bases, with 10 bases between them. Germline V gene sequence: CDR1 GTSNPN, CDR2 SVGIG (reference sequence). This CDR3 contains 15 residues. DNA of the CDR3: TGTGCCTGGAGTCGTAATATAGCAACTAATGAAAAACTGTTTTTT. It encodes CAWSRNIATNEKLFF.

This clonotype was counted only a few times. The chain has TRBV3-1 and TRBJ1-1; 7 positions match TRBD1. The CDR3 has 16 amino acids. Looked up from germline, CDR1 is LGHDT and CDR2 is YNNKEL (reference sequence). J lost 0 bases, V lost 5 bases, and 9 bases had no gene match. The chain's CDR3 is CASSARDSEMNTEAFF. In nucleotides, the CDR3 is TGTGCCAGCAGCGCCCGGGACAGCGAGATGAACACTGAAGCTTTCTTT.

This clonotype was found a few times. The chain employs TRBV30 and TRBJ2-6, with 7 bases lining up with TRBD2. Trimming took 7 bases from V and 8 from J; bases not matched to a gene: 2. Germline assignment: CDR1 GTSNPN and CDR2 SVGIG (reference sequence). There are 11 residues in the CDR3. In nucleotides, the CDR3 is TGTGCCTCCGGGGGGTCCAACGTCCTGACTTTC. Protein sequence: CASGGSNVLTF.

This clonotype was seen only a few times. The chain carries TRBV27 and TRBJ2-1; TRBD2 aligns across 7 bases. CDR3 length: 17 residues. Germline V gene sequence: CDR1 MNHEY, CDR2 SMNVEV (reference sequence). The junction had 8 bases not matched to a gene; V was cut back by 1 base and J by 2 bases. CDR3 bases: TGTGCCAGCAGTTTATGGGGTAGCGGGTCCACCTACAATGAGCAGTTCTTC. Its translation is CASSLWGSGSTYNEQFF.

The genes are TRBV20-1 and TRBJ2-5; 9 bases are shared with TRBD1. The ends lost 3 bases at V and 3 bases at J; junction bases unmatched: 8. Germline CDR1 and CDR2: DFQATT and SNEGSKA (reference sequence). The length of the CDR3 is 15 residues. CDR3 bases: TGCAGTGCTAGGGAACAGGGGGCTATGGAAGAGACCCAGTACTTC. It encodes CSAREQGAMEETQYF.

The rearrangement uses TRBV4-1 and TRBJ1-4; a weak D match, TRBD1 (5 bases). This CDR3 spans 15 amino acids. V lost 2 bases and J lost 6, with 13 bases in between. CDR1 and CDR2 (germline): MGHRA, YSYEKL. The CDR3: CASSQNSLGDEKLFF. For the CDR3, the DNA is TGCGCCAGCAGCCAAAACTCCCTAGGGGATGAAAAACTGTTTTTT.

This clonotype occurred a few times. The chain links TRBV6-2 or TRBV6-3 to TRBJ1-2; 7 bases are a match to TRBD1. The CDR3 has 14 amino acids. V dropped 7 bases and J dropped 2; count of bases not matched to a gene: 7. Germline V gives CDR1 MNHEY, CDR2 SVGEGT. CDR3 sequence reads: CASTDQDRNYGYTF. CDR3 bases: TGTGCCAGCACCGACCAGGACAGGAACTATGGCTACACCTTC.

This clonotype showed up just a few times. The chain combines TRBV20-1 with TRBJ1-1; TRBD1 matches 9 bases. Germline V gives CDR1 DFQATT, CDR2 SNEGSKA (reference sequence). The CDR3 runs to 16 residues. The CDR3 bases are TGCCATACGATGCGAAACAGGGGGCCCGTGAACACTGAAGCTTTCTTT. Encoded protein: CHTMRNRGPVNTEAFF.